The 2 T cell receptor beta chains in this list originate from one sample, sequenced in a study of Graves' ophthalmopathy and Graves' hyperthyroidism. Beta-chain TCR CDR3 regions were amplified from RNA transcripts. An initial RT-PCR round employing HTBI primers preceded a second-round multiplex PCR. TCRdb processed the multiplex PCR reads anew with MiXCR; each CDR3 protein has one entry. This table holds over a million distinct CDR3 sequences, 35% to 40% found once. Sequencing input: peripheral blood or thyroid tissue (not recorded which). The origin of the receptors is an adult man with Graves' hyperthyroidism.

A word on this clonotype: Its ends do not fully match the called genes, so a read error is possible. This chain connects TRBV6-4 to TRBJ2-1, with D unclear. The CDR3 consists of 14 residues. The germline gives CDR1 MRHNA, CDR2 SNTAGT. CDR3 sequence (DNA): TGTGCCAGCAGGCACAGAGATAGAAAGCTGTCGGGTTCTTTT. As protein: CASRHRDRKLSGSF.

In this sample, this clonotype turned up a few times. V gene TRBV19 combines with J gene TRBJ2-5; the D gene is possibly TRBD1 (6 bases). Germline V CDR1 and CDR2: LNHDA, SQIVND (reference sequence). V lost 5 bases to trimming and J lost 2 bases, with 15 bases between them. The CDR3 length is 15 residues. The DNA of the CDR3 is TGTGCCAGTAGTGAAACCGGGACACAACAAGAGACCCAGTACTTC. Encoded protein: CASSETGTQQETQYF.